This T cell receptor (beta chain) was captured in a study of blood T cell repertoires in COVID-19. The table came from immunoSEQ multiplex PCR; TCRdb's copy has only in-frame clones and leaves some out. The table shows some 460,000 clones, with about 90% occurring only once. V dropped 7 bases and J dropped 5; count of bases not matched to a gene: 11. The germline gives CDR1 GTSNPN, CDR2 SVGIG (reference sequence). The CDR3 is 15 amino acids. The chain recombines TRBV30 with TRBJ2-5, with 12 nucleotides matching TRBD1. This TCR was sampled from a woman between 18 and 29 years old with acute COVID-19. Material: PBMCs or T cells enriched from blood (not recorded which). The CDR3 DNA reads TGTGCCTCCAAGGTGGGACAGGGGGCGAGTGAGACCCAGTACTTC. As protein: CASKVGQGASETQYF.